This record looks at one TCR beta chain sequence and its context. Its specificity is not known. Trimming cost V 3 bases and J 0 bases, with 9 bases left between them. CDR1 is LNHDA and CDR2 is SQIVND in the germline V gene (reference sequence). This CDR3 spans 16 amino acids. This table comes from immunoSEQ multiplex PCR, and its TCRdb copy is limited to in-frame clones, with some not included. The table records some 120,000 clones, over 75% of them present only once. This sample was taken from a study of T cell responses to AZD1222 COVID-19 vaccine. Study-wide findings and caveats: Only a handful of AZD1222 recipients tested seropositive at baseline. Dominant CD4 TCR responses targeted spike regions 160-218 and 743-854. Recipients of two AZD1222 doses showed rising Spike-specific TCR breadth and depth. Donor demographics were predominantly white British with a female majority; clonal diversity may be underestimated.

This TCR came from an adult in good health. The sample consisted of peripheral blood, taken on day 0 of MenACWY control vaccination. The chain combines TRBV19 with TRBJ2-6; no clear D. The CDR3 spells CASSIYSVSGANVLTF. The CDR3 DNA reads as TGTGCCAGTAGTATCTACAGTGTCTCTGGGGCCAACGTCCTGACTTTC.